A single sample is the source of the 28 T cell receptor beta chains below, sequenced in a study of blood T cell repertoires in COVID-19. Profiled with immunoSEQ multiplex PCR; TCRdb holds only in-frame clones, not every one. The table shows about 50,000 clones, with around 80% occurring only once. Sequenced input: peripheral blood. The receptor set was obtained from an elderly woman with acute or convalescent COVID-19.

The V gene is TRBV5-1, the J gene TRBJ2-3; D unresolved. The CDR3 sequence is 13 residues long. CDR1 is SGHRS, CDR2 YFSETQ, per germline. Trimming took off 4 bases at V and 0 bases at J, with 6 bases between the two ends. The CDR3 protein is CASSVTSTDTQYF. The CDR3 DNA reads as TGCGCCAGCAGCGTAACTAGCACAGATACGCAGTATTTT.

The CDR3 loop is CASRRDRTNTGELFF. CDR3 in DNA: TGTGCCAGTAGACGGGACAGGACGAACACCGGGGAGCTGTTTTTT. V gene TRBV19 combines with J gene TRBJ2-2, with TRBD1 identical over 8 bases. CDR3 length equals 15 residues. Germline assignment: CDR1 LNHDA and CDR2 SQIVND (reference sequence). V gave up 6 bases and J gave up 0 bases; unmatched junction bases: 3.

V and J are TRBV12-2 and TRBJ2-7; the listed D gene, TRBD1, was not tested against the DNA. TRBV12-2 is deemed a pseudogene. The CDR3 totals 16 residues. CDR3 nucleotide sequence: TGTGCAAGTCGCTCTTCCGGAAGGACAGGGTGCTACGAGCAGTACTTC. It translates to CASRSSGRTGCYEQYF.

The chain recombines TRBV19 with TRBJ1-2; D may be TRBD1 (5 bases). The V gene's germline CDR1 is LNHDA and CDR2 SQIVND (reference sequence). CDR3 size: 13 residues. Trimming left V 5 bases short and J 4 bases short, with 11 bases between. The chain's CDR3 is CASSVQGLYGYTF. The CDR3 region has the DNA TGTGCCAGTAGTGTCCAGGGTCTCTATGGCTACACCTTC.

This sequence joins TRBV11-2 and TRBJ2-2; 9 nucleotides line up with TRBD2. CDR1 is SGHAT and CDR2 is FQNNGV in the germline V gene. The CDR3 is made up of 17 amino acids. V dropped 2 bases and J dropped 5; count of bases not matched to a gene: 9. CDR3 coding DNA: TGTGCCAGCAGCTTAACCGCGCGCGGGGGGGCAACCGGGGAGCTGTTTTTT. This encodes CASSLTARGGATGELFF.

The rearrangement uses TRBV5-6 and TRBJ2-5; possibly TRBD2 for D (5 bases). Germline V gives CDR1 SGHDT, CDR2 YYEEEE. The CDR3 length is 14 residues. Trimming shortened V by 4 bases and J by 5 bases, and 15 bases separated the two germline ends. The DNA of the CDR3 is TGTGCCAGCAGCCTCTGGGGAGTTGGGGAGACCCAGTACTTC. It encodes CASSLWGVGETQYF.

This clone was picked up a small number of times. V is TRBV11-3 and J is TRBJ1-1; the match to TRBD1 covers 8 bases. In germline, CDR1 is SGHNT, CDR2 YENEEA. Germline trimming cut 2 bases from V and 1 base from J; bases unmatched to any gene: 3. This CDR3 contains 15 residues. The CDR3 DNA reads TGTGCCAGCAGCTTATCAGGGACAGGGAACACTGAAGCTTTCTTT. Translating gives CASSLSGTGNTEAFF.

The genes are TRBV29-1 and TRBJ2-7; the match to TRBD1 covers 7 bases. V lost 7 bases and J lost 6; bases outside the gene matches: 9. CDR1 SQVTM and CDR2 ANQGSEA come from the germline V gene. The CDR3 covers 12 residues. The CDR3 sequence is CSASDRVGEQYF. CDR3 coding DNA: TGCAGCGCCTCTGACAGGGTGGGCGAGCAGTACTTC.

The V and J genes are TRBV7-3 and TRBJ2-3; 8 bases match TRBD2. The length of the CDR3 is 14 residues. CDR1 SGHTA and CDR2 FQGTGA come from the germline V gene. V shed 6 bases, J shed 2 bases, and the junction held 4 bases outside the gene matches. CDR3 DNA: TGTGCCAGCAGTCCGGGACTAGTCACAGATACGCAGTATTTT. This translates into CASSPGLVTDTQYF.

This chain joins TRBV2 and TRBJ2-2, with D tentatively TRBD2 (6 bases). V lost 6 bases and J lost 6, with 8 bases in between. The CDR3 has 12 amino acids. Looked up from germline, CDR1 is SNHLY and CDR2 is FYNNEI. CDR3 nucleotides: TGTGCCAGCAGCAGGGAGGCCGGGGAGCTGTTTTTT. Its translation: CASSREAGELFF.

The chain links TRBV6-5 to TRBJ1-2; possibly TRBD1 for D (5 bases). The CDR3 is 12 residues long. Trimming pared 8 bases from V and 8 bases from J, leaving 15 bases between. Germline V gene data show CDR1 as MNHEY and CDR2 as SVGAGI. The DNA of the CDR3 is TGTGCCAGCGGGAGGGGTTCGGGAGGCTACACCTTC. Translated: CASGRGSGGYTF.

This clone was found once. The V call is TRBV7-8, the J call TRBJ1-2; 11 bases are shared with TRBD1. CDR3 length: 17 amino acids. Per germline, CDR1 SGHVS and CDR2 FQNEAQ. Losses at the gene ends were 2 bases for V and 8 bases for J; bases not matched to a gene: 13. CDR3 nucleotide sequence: TGTGCCAGCAGCTTAACACGCCGGGACAGGGGGTTTTGGGGCTACACCTTC. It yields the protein CASSLTRRDRGFWGYTF.

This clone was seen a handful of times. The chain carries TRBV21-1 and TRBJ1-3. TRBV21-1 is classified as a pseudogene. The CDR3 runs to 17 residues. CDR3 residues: CASSKVWRGGSAHTIYF. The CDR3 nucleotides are TGTGCCAGCAGCAAAGTTTGGCGTGGGGGGTCAGCCCACACCATATATTTT.

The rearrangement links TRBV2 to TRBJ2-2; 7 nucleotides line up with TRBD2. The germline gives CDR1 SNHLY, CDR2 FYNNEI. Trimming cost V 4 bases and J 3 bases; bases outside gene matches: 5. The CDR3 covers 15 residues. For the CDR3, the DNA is TGTGCCAGCAGTGTACTAGCGTCGGACACCGGGGAGCTGTTTTTT. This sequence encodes CASSVLASDTGELFF.

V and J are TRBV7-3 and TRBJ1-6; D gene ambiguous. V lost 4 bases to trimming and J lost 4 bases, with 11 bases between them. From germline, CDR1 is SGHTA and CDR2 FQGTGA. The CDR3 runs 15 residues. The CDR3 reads CASSSNSGYNSPLHF. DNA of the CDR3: TGTGCCAGCAGCTCGAACTCAGGTTATAATTCACCCCTCCACTTT. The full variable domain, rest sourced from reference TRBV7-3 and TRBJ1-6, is GAGVSQTPSNKVTEKGKYVELRCDPISGHTALYWYRQSLGQGPEFLIYFQGTGAADDSGLPNDRFFAVRPEGSVSTLKIQRTERGDSAVYLCASSSNSGYNSPLHFGNGTRLTVT.

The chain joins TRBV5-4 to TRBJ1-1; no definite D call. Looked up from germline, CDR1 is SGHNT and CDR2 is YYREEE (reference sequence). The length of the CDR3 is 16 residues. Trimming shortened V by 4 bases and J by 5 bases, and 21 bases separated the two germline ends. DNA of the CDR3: TGTGCCAGCAGCCCGGGAGGAGCTTGGGGTGGAACTGAAGCTTTCTTT. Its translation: CASSPGGAWGGTEAFF.

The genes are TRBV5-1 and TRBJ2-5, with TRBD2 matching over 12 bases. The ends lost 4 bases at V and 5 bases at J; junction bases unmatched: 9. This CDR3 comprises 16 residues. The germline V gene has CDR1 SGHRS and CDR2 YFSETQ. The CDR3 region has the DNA TGCGCCAGCAGCCCGCTAGCGGGGGGGCCCACGGAGACCCAGTACTTC. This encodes CASSPLAGGPTETQYF.

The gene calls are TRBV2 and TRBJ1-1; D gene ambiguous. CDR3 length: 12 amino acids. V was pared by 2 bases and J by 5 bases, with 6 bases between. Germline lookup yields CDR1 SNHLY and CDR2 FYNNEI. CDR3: CASSEMRTEAFF. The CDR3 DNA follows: TGTGCCAGCAGTGAAATGAGGACTGAAGCTTTCTTT.

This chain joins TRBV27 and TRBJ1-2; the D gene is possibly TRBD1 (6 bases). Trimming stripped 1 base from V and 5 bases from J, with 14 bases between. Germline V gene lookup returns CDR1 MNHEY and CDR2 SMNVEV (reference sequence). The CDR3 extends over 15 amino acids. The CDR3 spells CASSLFGGAEYGYTF. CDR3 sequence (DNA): TGTGCCAGCAGTTTATTTGGGGGGGCTGAGTATGGCTACACCTTC.

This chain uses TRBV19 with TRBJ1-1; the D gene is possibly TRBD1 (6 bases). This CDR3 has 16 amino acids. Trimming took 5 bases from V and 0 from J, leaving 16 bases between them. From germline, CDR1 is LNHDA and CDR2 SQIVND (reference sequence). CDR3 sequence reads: CASSSGQRGVNTEAFF. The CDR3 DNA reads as TGTGCCAGTAGTTCCGGACAGAGAGGCGTGAACACTGAAGCTTTCTTT.

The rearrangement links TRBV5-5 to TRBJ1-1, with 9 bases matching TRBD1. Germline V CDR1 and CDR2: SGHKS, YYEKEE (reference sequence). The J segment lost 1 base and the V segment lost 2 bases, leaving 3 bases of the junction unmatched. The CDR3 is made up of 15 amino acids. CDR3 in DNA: TGTGCCAGCAGCTTAGGGACAGGGCGGAACACTGAAGCTTTCTTT. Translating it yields CASSLGTGRNTEAFF.

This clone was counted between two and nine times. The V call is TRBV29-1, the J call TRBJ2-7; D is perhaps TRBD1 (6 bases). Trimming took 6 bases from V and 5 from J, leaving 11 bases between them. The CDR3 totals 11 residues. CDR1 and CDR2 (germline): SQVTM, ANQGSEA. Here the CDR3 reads CSVIQGHEQYF. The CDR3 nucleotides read TGCAGCGTAATACAGGGACACGAGCAGTACTTC.

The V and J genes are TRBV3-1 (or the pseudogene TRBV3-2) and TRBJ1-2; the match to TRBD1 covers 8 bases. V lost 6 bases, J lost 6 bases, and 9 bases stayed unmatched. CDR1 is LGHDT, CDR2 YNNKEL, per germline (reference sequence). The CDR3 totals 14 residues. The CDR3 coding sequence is TGTGCCAGCAGATCTTGGACAGGGTATCATGGCTACACCTTC. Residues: CASRSWTGYHGYTF.

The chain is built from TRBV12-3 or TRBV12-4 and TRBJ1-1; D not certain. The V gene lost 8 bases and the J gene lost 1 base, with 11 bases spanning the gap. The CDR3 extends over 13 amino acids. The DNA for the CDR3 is TGTGCCAGCTCCGATTACAAGAACACTGAAGCTTTCTTT. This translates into CASSDYKNTEAFF.

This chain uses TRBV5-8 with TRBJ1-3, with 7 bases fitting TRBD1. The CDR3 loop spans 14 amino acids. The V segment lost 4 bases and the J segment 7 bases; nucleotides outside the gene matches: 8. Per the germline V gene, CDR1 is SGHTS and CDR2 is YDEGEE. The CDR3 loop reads CASSGGQRHNTIYF. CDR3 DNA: TGTGCCAGCAGCGGGGGACAGAGGCACAACACCATATATTTT.

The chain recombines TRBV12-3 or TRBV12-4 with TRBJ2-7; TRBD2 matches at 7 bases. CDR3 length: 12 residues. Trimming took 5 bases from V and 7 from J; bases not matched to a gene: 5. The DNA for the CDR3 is TGTGCCAGCAGTGGCGGGGGTTTGGAGCAGTACTTC. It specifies CASSGGGLEQYF.

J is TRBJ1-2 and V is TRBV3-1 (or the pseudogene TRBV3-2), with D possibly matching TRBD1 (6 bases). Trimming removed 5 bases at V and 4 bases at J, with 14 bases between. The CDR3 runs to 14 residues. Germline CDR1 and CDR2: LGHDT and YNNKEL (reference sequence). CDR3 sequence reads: CASSSYQGTYGYTF. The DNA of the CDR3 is TGTGCCAGCAGCTCCTATCAGGGGACCTATGGCTACACCTTC.

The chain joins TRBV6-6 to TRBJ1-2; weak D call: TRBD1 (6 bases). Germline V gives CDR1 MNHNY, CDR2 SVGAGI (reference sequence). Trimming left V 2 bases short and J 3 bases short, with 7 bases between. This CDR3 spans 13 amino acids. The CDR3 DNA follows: TGTGCCAGCAGTTACGCAGGGGACTATGGCTACACCTTC. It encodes CASSYAGDYGYTF.